The next 32 T cell receptor beta chains were all read from a single sample in a study of control samples from healthy donors and cancer patients. Here immunoSEQ multiplex PCR was the method, and the copy in TCRdb shows in-frame clones only, minus some. The table includes more than 95,000 clones, approximately 90% detected once. The sequenced material came from PBMCs. The receptors shown here come from a man in his sixties with lung cancer.

The chain links TRBV10-3 to TRBJ1-1; 9 nucleotides line up with TRBD1. Trimming removed 3 bases from V and 8 bases from J; junction bases left unmatched: 4. This CDR3 has 13 residues. Germline CDR1 reads ENHRY; CDR2 reads SYGVKD. DNA for the CDR3: TGTGCCATCAGTGACCCCGGGACAGGGGAAGCTTTCTTT. This codes for CAISDPGTGEAFF.

This CDR3 reads CASSPGLLMGWQTQYF. CDR3 sequence (DNA): TGTGCCAGCAGCCCAGGGCTCCTTATGGGATGGCAGACCCAGTACTTC. The rearrangement joins TRBV11-3 to TRBJ2-5; D perhaps matches TRBD1 (5 bases). V lost 5 bases and J lost 6, with 22 bases in between. Germline CDR1 SGHNT, CDR2 YENEEA. The CDR3 is 16 residues long.

The V and J genes are TRBV5-1 and TRBJ1-2; 7 bases are a match to TRBD1. Germline CDR1 and CDR2: SGHRS and YFSETQ. V trimming: 0 bases; J trimming: 2 bases; junction bases outside the gene matches: 7. The CDR3 consists of 16 residues. The DNA of the CDR3 is TGCGCCAGCAGCTTGGGCTTAGCAGGGGGAAACTATGGCTACACCTTC. It translates to CASSLGLAGGNYGYTF.

This chain joins TRBV14 and TRBJ2-3; 10 nucleotides match TRBD2. CDR1 is SGHDN and CDR2 is FVKESK in the germline V gene. CDR3 length: 20 amino acids. V shed 4 bases, J shed 3 bases, and the junction held 19 bases outside the gene matches. CDR3 in amino acids: CASSRLLGIERGGTTDTQYF. CDR3 nucleotide sequence: TGTGCCAGCAGCCGTCTACTTGGGATTGAGCGGGGGGGTACAACAGATACGCAGTATTTT.

V gene TRBV7-9 combines with J gene TRBJ2-7; a weak D match, TRBD1 (6 bases). Germline values: CDR1 SEHNR, CDR2 FQNEAQ (reference sequence). V lost 5 bases to trimming and J lost 1 base, with 9 bases between them. The CDR3 has 13 amino acids. CDR3 residues: CASSTGFSYEQYF. The CDR3 DNA sequence: TGTGCCAGCAGCACAGGGTTTTCCTACGAGCAGTACTTC.

The chain uses TRBV12-2 and TRBJ2-3. TRBV12-2 is described as a pseudogene. The CDR3 consists of 19 residues. CDR3 in amino acids: CASRLAAGAGPGGADTQYF. The CDR3 DNA sequence: TGTGCAAGTCGCTTAGCGGCAGGAGCGGGGCCAGGGGGGGCAGATACGCAGTATTTT.

The chain joins TRBV4-1 to TRBJ2-3; 14 nucleotides line up with TRBD2. V trimming: 5 bases; J trimming: 5 bases; junction bases outside the gene matches: 18. CDR3 length equals 20 residues. Germline V gene lookup returns CDR1 MGHRA and CDR2 YSYEKL. The CDR3 loop is CASSTQGGLAGAKREDTQYF. CDR3 DNA: TGCGCCAGCAGCACACAAGGGGGACTAGCGGGGGCCAAAAGGGAAGATACGCAGTATTTT.

The chain joins TRBV6-6 to TRBJ2-3; D is undetermined. The germline gives CDR1 MNHNY, CDR2 SVGAGI (reference sequence). V was shortened by 8 bases and J by 7 bases, with 19 bases between the two germline ends. The CDR3 consists of 14 residues. This chain's CDR3 is CASEKAPLVYTQYF. CDR3 nucleotides: TGTGCCAGCGAAAAAGCTCCCCTGGTTTATACGCAGTATTTT.

The chain uses TRBV10-2 and TRBJ2-3; the D call may be TRBD1 or TRBD2 (5 bases each). CDR3 length: 12 amino acids. Germline loops: CDR1 WSHSY, CDR2 SAAADI. Trimming shortened V by 6 bases and J by 4 bases, and 8 bases separated the two germline ends. The CDR3 DNA sequence: TGCGCCAGCAGGGGGGATGCAGATACGCAGTATTTT. Translation: CASRGDADTQYF.

V and J are TRBV27 and TRBJ1-1, with 9 bases fitting TRBD1. Per the germline V gene, CDR1 is MNHEY and CDR2 is SMNVEV (reference sequence). The CDR3 spans 16 residues. V shed 5 bases and J 7 bases; nucleotides not matched to a gene: 14. Here the CDR3 DNA reads TGTGCCAGCAGTCCCGCGGGACAGGGAATGCGGGGTGAAGCTTTCTTT. Translated: CASSPAGQGMRGEAFF.

This clone was counted a few times. CDR3: CASSPGPTISTEAFF. The CDR3 bases are TGTGCCAGCAGCCCCGGACCCACGATTAGCACTGAAGCTTTCTTT. V is TRBV7-2 and J is TRBJ1-1; unclear D gene. There are 15 residues in the CDR3. Germline values: CDR1 SGHTA, CDR2 FQGNSA. The ends were cut back, 5 bases at V and 4 bases at J, with 17 bases in the middle.

On this clone: No DNA is shown, since the ends of the CDR3 on it are uncertain; the CDR3 is the one TCRdb lists. The CDR3 is CASSSSGAPYGYTF. V is TRBV6-5 and J is TRBJ1-2. With termini counted, the CDR3 has 14 amino acids. The germline CDR1 and CDR2 sequences are MNHEY and SVGAGI.

The V gene is TRBV5-4, the J gene TRBJ1-4; no firm D call. V lost 4 bases, J lost 8 bases, and 18 bases lay in between. Germline V gene sequence: CDR1 SGHNT, CDR2 YYREEE (reference sequence). CDR3 length: 15 amino acids. In nucleotides, the CDR3 is TGTGCCAGCAGCGCGCCCGGGTCTGAAGGAGAAAAACTGTTTTTT. Encoded protein: CASSAPGSEGEKLFF.

The chain couples TRBV18 to TRBJ1-3; D unresolved. Germline CDR1 KGHSH, CDR2 LQKENI. Trimming cost V 8 bases and J 1 base, with 9 bases left between them. The CDR3 is made up of 13 amino acids. CDR3: CASRDLSGNTIYF. The CDR3 bases are TGTGCCAGCCGAGACCTTTCTGGAAACACCATATATTTT.

This chain joins TRBV5-4 and TRBJ1-1, with a weak D call TRBD1 (5 bases). The germline V gene has CDR1 SGHNT and CDR2 YYREEE (reference sequence). CDR3 length equals 15 residues. Trimming stripped 4 bases from V and 5 bases from J, with 18 bases between. The CDR3 DNA reads as TGTGCCAGCAGCACTGAACAGGCGGGAAGGACTGAAGCTTTCTTT. Residues: CASSTEQAGRTEAFF.

Comment on this clone: One end of the junction is discordant with germline, which a read error may explain. The chain recombines TRBV5-4 with TRBJ1-2, with 12 bases lining up with TRBD1. This CDR3 has 15 amino acids. Germline V lookup: CDR1 SGHNT, CDR2 YYREEE (reference sequence). The CDR3 spells CASSLEGTGGAARAF. The DNA for the CDR3 is TGTGCCAGCAGCTTGGAGGGGACAGGGGGCGCCGCTAGAGCCTTC.

The chain has TRBV10-3 and TRBJ1-4; D perhaps matches TRBD1 (6 bases). V shed 6 bases and J shed 6 bases, with 14 bases lying between them. Germline loops: CDR1 ENHRY, CDR2 SYGVKD. The CDR3 consists of 14 residues. DNA of the CDR3: TGTGCCATCAGGGGACACGGCCTGGATGAAAAACTGTTTTTT. It encodes CAIRGHGLDEKLFF.

The chain recombines TRBV24-1 with TRBJ2-6, with D perhaps given as TRBD1 or TRBD2 (5 bases each). Germline V gene data show CDR1 as KGHDR and CDR2 as SFDVKD. The CDR3 totals 17 residues. Between the trimmed V and J ends, which lost 0 bases and 0 bases, there was a span of 8 bases. The DNA for the CDR3 is TGTGCCACCAGTGATTTGGGGGGACCCTCTGGGGCCAACGTCCTGACTTTC. Translated, it gives CATSDLGGPSGANVLTF.

This chain joins TRBV27 and TRBJ1-2; 9 bases match TRBD1. CDR3 length equals 15 residues. The J segment lost 6 bases and the V segment lost 5 bases, leaving 10 bases of the junction unmatched. CDR1 and CDR2 (germline): MNHEY, SMNVEV (reference sequence). The CDR3 here is CASSPDTQGANGYTF. DNA of the CDR3: TGTGCCAGCAGTCCGGATACACAGGGGGCGAATGGCTACACCTTC.

The CDR3 DNA is TGTGCCAGCAGCCAAGTAGGGACTTTTTTGAACACCGGGGAGCTGTTTTTT. Translation: CASSQVGTFLNTGELFF. The chain carries TRBV3-1 (or the pseudogene TRBV3-2) and TRBJ2-2, with a tentative D call TRBD2 (6 bases). Germline CDR1 and CDR2: LGHDT and YNNKEL (reference sequence). This CDR3 spans 17 amino acids. V gave up 1 base and J gave up 1 base, with 13 bases separating them.

The chain couples TRBV6-5 to TRBJ2-1; a weak D match, TRBD1 (6 bases). V shed 5 bases and J shed 0 bases, with 11 bases lying between them. CDR3 length: 15 residues. The germline gives CDR1 MNHEY, CDR2 SVGAGI. The CDR3 here is CASSRDIGSYNEQFF. Written as DNA, the CDR3 is TGTGCCAGCAGTCGGGACATTGGCTCCTACAATGAGCAGTTCTTC.

The J gene is TRBJ2-3, the V gene TRBV3-1 (or the pseudogene TRBV3-2); no firm D call. The CDR3 totals 13 residues. The germline V gene has CDR1 LGHDT and CDR2 YNNKEL (reference sequence). The V gene lost 2 bases and the J gene lost 2 bases, with 5 bases spanning the gap. This chain's CDR3 is CASSQTVTDTQYF. For the CDR3, the DNA is TGTGCCAGCAGCCAAACAGTCACAGATACGCAGTATTTT.

This chain joins TRBV5-1 and TRBJ1-2, with D unresolved. V lost 1 base to trimming and J lost 0 bases, with 7 bases between them. Germline CDR1 reads SGHRS; CDR2 reads YFSETQ. CDR3 length equals 14 residues. The CDR3 is CASSLHGANYGYTF. The CDR3 region has the DNA TGCGCCAGCAGCTTGCACGGAGCTAACTATGGCTACACCTTC.

The chain has TRBV3-1 (or the pseudogene TRBV3-2) and TRBJ1-2, with D perhaps TRBD1 (6 bases). Deletions cut 1 base from V and 8 bases from J, with 17 bases between. The CDR3 is 15 residues long. Germline V gene sequence: CDR1 LGHDT, CDR2 YNNKEL (reference sequence). The CDR3 nucleotides are TGTGCCAGCAGCCAAGGTGGGGGGGCGAACGTCGGCTACACCTTC. Translation: CASSQGGGANVGYTF.

The genes are TRBV5-1 and TRBJ1-2; TRBD1 aligns across 7 bases. V shed 4 bases, J shed 4 bases, and the junction held 7 bases outside the gene matches. The CDR3 contains 14 residues. The germline V gene encodes CDR1 SGHRS and CDR2 YFSETQ. Written as DNA, the CDR3 is TGCGCCAGCAGCCCTGGGACAGTTAGCTATGGCTACACCTTC. It translates to CASSPGTVSYGYTF.

V and J are TRBV2 and TRBJ2-3; TRBD2 might be the D (7 bases). CDR3 length: 18 residues. Trimming left V 5 bases short and J 2 bases short, with 23 bases between. From germline, CDR1 is SNHLY and CDR2 FYNNEI. The chain's CDR3 is CASSLSQGRGRHTDTQYF. In DNA, the CDR3 is TGTGCCAGCAGTCTAAGCCAGGGGCGGGGGAGACACACAGATACGCAGTATTTT.

Turning to this clone: Germline and junction disagree at one end, which may indicate a read error. The chain links TRBV12-3 or TRBV12-4 to TRBJ2-3; D remains ambiguous. The CDR3 consists of 11 residues. The CDR3 nucleotides read TGTGCCAGCAGCACTCGAGATAAGCAGTATTTT. Translation: CASSTRDKQYF.

This chain connects TRBV4-1 to TRBJ1-1; D call uncertain. The CDR3 is 14 residues long. Germline V gives CDR1 MGHRA, CDR2 YSYEKL. Between the trimmed V and J ends, which lost 4 bases and 3 bases, there was a span of 12 bases. The CDR3, as DNA: TGCGCCAGCAGCCGATCACCCCAGGACACTGAAGCTTTCTTT. Encoded protein: CASSRSPQDTEAFF.

The chain has TRBV19 and TRBJ1-2; D is possibly TRBD1 (5 bases). Germline V CDR1 and CDR2: LNHDA, SQIVND (reference sequence). There are 15 residues in the CDR3. V was shortened by 11 bases and J by 3 bases, with 22 bases between the two germline ends. CDR3 coding DNA: TGTGCCGGATTTAAGGGGCCTCAATCCTACTATGGCTACACCTTC. It codes for CAGFKGPQSYYGYTF.

This clone was found once. The gene calls are TRBV19 and TRBJ2-1; D not resolved. The V end lost 4 bases, the J end lost 10 bases, and 11 bases lay between the germline ends. The CDR3 totals 12 residues. Germline CDR1 LNHDA, CDR2 SQIVND (reference sequence). As DNA, the CDR3 is TGTGCCAGTAGTACAGGTACGAAGGAGCAGTTCTTC. Protein: CASSTGTKEQFF.

V usage is TRBV20-1 and J usage is TRBJ2-5; D gene ambiguous. Germline CDR1 and CDR2: DFQATT and SNEGSKA (reference sequence). Trimming cost V 5 bases and J 9 bases, with 10 bases left between them. This CDR3 comprises 10 residues. The CDR3 spells CSAGGGAQYF. The CDR3 bases are TGCAGTGCTGGCGGTGGGGCCCAGTACTTC.

V gene TRBV6-5 combines with J gene TRBJ2-7; 9 bases fit TRBD1. The germline CDR1 and CDR2 sequences are MNHEY and SVGAGI. The J segment lost 5 bases and the V segment lost 2 bases, leaving 1 base of the junction unmatched. The CDR3 is made up of 13 amino acids. The CDR3 is CASSYRTGDEQYF. In nucleotides, the CDR3 is TGTGCCAGCAGTTACAGGACAGGGGACGAGCAGTACTTC.